This T cell receptor (beta chain) was sequenced in a study of spatial heterogeneity in lung cancer. CDR3 length: 13 amino acids. CDR1 and CDR2 from the germline V gene are MNHEY and SMNVEV (reference sequence). The ends were cut back, 5 bases at V and 6 bases at J, with 10 bases in the middle. This clonotype occurred many times. Each CDR3 protein gets one entry after TCRdb re-called the 5' RACE reads with MiXCR. This table holds around 18,000 distinct CDR3 sequences, approximately 8.5% found once. The time point: blood at routine non-recurrence follow-up after resection. This TCR was sampled from a male donor with early-stage non-small cell lung cancer. Sequencing was performed on PBMCs, taken at follow-up. This chain joins TRBV27 and TRBJ2-2; D tentatively fits TRBD1 or TRBD2 (5 bases each). CDR3: CASSPRDPGELFF. The CDR3 nucleotides read TGTGCCAGCAGTCCCCGGGACCCCGGGGAGCTGTTTTTT.